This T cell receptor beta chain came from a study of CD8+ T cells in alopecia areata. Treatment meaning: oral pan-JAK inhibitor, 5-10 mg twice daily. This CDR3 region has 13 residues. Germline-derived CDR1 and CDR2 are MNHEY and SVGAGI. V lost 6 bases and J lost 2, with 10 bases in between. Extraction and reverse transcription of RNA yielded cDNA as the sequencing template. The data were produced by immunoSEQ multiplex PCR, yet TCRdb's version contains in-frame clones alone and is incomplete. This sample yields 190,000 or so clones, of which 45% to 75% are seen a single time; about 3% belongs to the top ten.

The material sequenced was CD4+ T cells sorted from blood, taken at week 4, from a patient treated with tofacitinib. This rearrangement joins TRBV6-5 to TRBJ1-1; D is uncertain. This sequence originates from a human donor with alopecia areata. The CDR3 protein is CASSLGPNTEAFF. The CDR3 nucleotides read TGTGCCAGCAGCCTAGGACCCAACACTGAAGCTTTCTTT.